The 9 T cell receptor beta chains presented below share a single source sample, sequenced in a study of beta chain features in type 1 diabetes. Every bit of the isolated RNA underwent reverse transcription, so sequencing read expressed TCRB transcripts. Clones were read by immunoSEQ multiplex PCR, and TCRdb kept only the in-frame ones, dropping some. The sample has roughly 140,000 clones, under 60% seen once; the top ten hold 0.35% to 0.45%. The sequencing input was Tregs from blood. These receptors all come from a man between 18 and 29 years old in good health.

The chain uses TRBV6-1 and TRBJ1-5, with D maybe TRBD1 (6 bases). Germline loops: CDR1 MNHNS, CDR2 SASEGT. The CDR3 extends over 15 amino acids. Trimming shortened V by 4 bases and J by 2 bases, and 12 bases separated the two germline ends. The CDR3 bases are TGTGCCAGCAGTGCACAGGGAGGGGGCAATCAGCCCCAGCATTTT. Amino acid sequence: CASSAQGGGNQPQHF.

This clone was seen only a few times. The genes are TRBV6-5 and TRBJ2-7, with 8 bases lining up with TRBD1. This CDR3 is built from 14 residues. V lost 0 bases to trimming and J lost 5 bases; unmatched junction nucleotides: 3. Germline V gene data show CDR1 as MNHEY and CDR2 as SVGAGI. CDR3 residues: CASSYSRTGNEQYF. The DNA of the CDR3 is TGTGCCAGCAGTTACTCCAGGACAGGGAACGAGCAGTACTTC.

This clone has more than one count but fewer than ten. The V gene is TRBV7-9, the J gene TRBJ1-1, with D possibly being TRBD1 (5 bases). The CDR3 is made up of 16 amino acids. V dropped 5 bases and J dropped 4 bases, with 20 bases sitting between them. Germline CDR1 is SEHNR and CDR2 is FQNEAQ (reference sequence). The CDR3 region is CASSLRGSLGGTEAFF. For the CDR3, the DNA is TGTGCCAGCAGCCTAAGGGGCTCTTTGGGGGGCACTGAAGCTTTCTTT. The full variable domain, its missing parts supplied by reference TRBV7-9 and TRBJ1-1, is DTGVSQNPRHKITKRGQNVTFRCDPISEHNRLYWYRQTLGQGPEFLTYFQNEAQLEKSRLLSDRFSAERPKGSFSTLEIQRTEQGDSAMYLCASSLRGSLGGTEAFFGQGTRLTVV.

In this sample, this clone turned up a few times. V and J are TRBV10-3 and TRBJ1-1; 10 positions match TRBD1. The CDR3 contains 14 residues. CDR1 ENHRY and CDR2 SYGVKD come from the germline V gene. With V trimmed by 0 bases and J by 8 bases, 3 bases remained unmatched. CDR3 amino acids: CAISESRDRGEAFF. DNA of the CDR3: TGTGCCATCAGTGAGTCCAGGGACAGGGGAGAAGCTTTCTTT.

The chain links TRBV4-2 to TRBJ1-2; a possible D gene is TRBD1 (5 bases). Trimming stripped 0 bases from V and 1 base from J, with 15 bases between. The germline gives CDR1 LGHNA, CDR2 YNFKEQ. The CDR3 is made up of 17 amino acids. CDR3 loop: CASSQETVGTRNYGYTF. CDR3 coding DNA: TGTGCCAGCAGCCAAGAGACCGTTGGGACTCGTAACTATGGCTACACCTTC.

This chain connects TRBV13 to TRBJ2-5; TRBD2 is a possible D gene (5 bases). The CDR3 covers 14 residues. The V gene's germline CDR1 is PRHDT and CDR2 FYEKMQ (reference sequence). With 4 bases removed from V and 5 bases from J, the gap between germline ends came to 14 bases. CDR3 residues: CASSYRGRRETQYF. Here the CDR3 DNA reads TGTGCCAGCAGCTACCGCGGGCGCCGGGAGACCCAGTACTTC.

This clone has just a few counts. The chain recombines TRBV7-2 with TRBJ2-7; tentative D call: TRBD1 (6 bases). The CDR3 is 13 amino acids. CDR1 and CDR2 from the germline V gene are SGHTA and FQGNSA. Trimming shortened V by 3 bases and J by 4 bases, and 10 bases separated the two germline ends. The CDR3 region is CASSLVRGYEQYF. In DNA, the CDR3 is TGTGCCAGCAGCTTGGTCAGGGGTTACGAGCAGTACTTC.

This clone occurred a few times. V and J are TRBV15 and TRBJ2-3, with D perhaps matching TRBD2 (5 bases). The V gene lost 2 bases and the J gene lost 0 bases, with 12 bases spanning the gap. The germline V gene encodes CDR1 LNHNV and CDR2 YYDKDF (reference sequence). The CDR3 spans 16 residues. CDR3 DNA sequence: TGTGCCACCAGCAGAAATCTAGCCGTTAGCACAGATACGCAGTATTTT. Amino acid sequence: CATSRNLAVSTDTQYF. The whole variable domain, filled in from reference TRBV15 and TRBJ2-3, reads DAMVIQNPRYQVTQFGKPVTLSCSQTLNHNVMYWYQQKSSQAPKLLFHYYDKDFNNEADTPDNFQSRRPNTSFCFLDIRSPGLGDTAMYLCATSRNLAVSTDTQYFGPGTRLTVL.

This sequence joins TRBV13 and TRBJ2-5; D remains ambiguous. The CDR3 is made up of 11 amino acids. The germline V gene encodes CDR1 PRHDT and CDR2 FYEKMQ (reference sequence). Trimming removed 3 bases at V and 5 bases at J, with 4 bases between. For the CDR3, the DNA is TGTGCCAGCAGCTTTTATGAGACCCAGTACTTC. It translates to CASSFYETQYF.